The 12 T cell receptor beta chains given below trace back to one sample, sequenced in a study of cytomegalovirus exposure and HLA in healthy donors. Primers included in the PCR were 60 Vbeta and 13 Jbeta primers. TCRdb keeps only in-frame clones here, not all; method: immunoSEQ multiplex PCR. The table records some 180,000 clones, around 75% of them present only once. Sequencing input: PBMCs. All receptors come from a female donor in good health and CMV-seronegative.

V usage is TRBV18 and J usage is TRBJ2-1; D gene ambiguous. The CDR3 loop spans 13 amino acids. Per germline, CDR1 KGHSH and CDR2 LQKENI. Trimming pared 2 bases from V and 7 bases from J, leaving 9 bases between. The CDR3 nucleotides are TGTGCCAGCTCACCAGTGGTGCGGAATGAGCAGTTCTTC. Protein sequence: CASSPVVRNEQFF.

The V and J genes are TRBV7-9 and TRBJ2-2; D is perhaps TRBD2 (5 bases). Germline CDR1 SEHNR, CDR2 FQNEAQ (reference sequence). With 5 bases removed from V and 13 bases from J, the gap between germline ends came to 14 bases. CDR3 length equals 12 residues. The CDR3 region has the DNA TGTGCCAGCAGCCCGCACTATGGAGGGCTGTTTTTT. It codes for CASSPHYGGLFF. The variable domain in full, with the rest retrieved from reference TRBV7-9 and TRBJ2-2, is DTGVSQNPRHKITKRGQNVTFRCDPISEHNRLYWYRQTLGQGPEFLTYFQNEAQLEKSRLLSDRFSAERPKGSFSTLEIQRTEQGDSAMYLCASSPHYGGLFFGEGSRLTVL.

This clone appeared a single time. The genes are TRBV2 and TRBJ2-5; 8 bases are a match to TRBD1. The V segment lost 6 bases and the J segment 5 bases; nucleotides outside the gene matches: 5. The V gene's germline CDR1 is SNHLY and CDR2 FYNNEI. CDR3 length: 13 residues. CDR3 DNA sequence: TGTGCCAGCAGCCAGGGGGCTGGGGAGACCCAGTACTTC. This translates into CASSQGAGETQYF.

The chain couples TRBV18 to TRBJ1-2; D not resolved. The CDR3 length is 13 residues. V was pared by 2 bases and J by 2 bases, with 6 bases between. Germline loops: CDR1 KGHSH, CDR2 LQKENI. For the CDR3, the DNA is TGTGCCAGCTCACCAAGCTTGAACTATGGCTACACCTTC. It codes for CASSPSLNYGYTF.

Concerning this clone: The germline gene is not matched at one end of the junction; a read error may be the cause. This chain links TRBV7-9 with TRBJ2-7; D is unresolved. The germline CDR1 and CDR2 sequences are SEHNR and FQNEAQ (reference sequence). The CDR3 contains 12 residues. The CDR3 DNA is TGTTCCAGCAGCTTTTCTTCCTACGAGCAGTACTTC. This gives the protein CSSSFSSYEQYF. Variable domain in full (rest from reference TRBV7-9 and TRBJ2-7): DTGVSQNPRHKITKRGQNVTFRCDPISEHNRLYWYRQTLGQGPEFLTYFQNEAQLEKSRLLSDRFSAERPKGSFSTLEIQRTEQGDSAMYLCSSSFSSYEQYFGPGTRLTVT.

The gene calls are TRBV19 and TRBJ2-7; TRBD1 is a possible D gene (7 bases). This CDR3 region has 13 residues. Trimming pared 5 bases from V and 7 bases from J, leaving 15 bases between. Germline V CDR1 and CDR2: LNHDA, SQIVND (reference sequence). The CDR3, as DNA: TGTGCCAGTAGTGACAGGGTTGCGGGGGAGCAGTACTTC. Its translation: CASSDRVAGEQYF.

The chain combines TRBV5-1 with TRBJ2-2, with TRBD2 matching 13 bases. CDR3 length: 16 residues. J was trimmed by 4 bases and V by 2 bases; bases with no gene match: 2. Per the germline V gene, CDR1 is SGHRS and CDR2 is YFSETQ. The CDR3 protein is CASSLTSGRATGELFF. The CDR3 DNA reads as TGCGCCAGCAGCTTAACTAGCGGGAGGGCCACCGGGGAGCTGTTTTTT.

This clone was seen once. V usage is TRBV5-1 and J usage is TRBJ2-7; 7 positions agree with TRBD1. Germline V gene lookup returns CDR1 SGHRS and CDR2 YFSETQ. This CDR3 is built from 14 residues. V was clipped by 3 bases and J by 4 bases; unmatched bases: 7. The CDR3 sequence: CASSSRTGGYEQYF. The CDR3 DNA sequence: TGCGCCAGCAGCTCCCGGACAGGTGGGTACGAGCAGTACTTC.

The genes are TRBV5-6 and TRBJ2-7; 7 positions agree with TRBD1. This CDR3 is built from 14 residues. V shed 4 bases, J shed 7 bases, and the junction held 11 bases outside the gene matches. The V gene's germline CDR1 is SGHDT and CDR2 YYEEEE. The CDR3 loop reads CASSLGQTIGEQYF. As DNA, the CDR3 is TGTGCCAGCAGCCTGGGACAGACAATAGGGGAGCAGTACTTC.

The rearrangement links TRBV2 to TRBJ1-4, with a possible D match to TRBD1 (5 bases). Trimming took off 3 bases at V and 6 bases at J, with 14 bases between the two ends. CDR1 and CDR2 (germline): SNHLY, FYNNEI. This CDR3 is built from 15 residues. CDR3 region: CASSDAQAGDEKLFF. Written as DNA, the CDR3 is TGTGCCAGCAGTGACGCACAGGCGGGAGATGAAAAACTGTTTTTT. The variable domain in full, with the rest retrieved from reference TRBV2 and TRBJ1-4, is EPEVTQTPSHQVTQMGQEVILRCVPISNHLYFYWYRQILGQKVEFLVSFYNNEISEKSEIFDDQFSVERPDGSNFTLKIRSTKLEDSAMYFCASSDAQAGDEKLFFGSGTQLSVL.

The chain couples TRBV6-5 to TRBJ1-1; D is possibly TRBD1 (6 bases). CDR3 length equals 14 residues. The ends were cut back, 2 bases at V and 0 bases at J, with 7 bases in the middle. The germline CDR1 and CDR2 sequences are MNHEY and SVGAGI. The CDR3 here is CASSYGGLNTEAFF. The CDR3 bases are TGTGCCAGCAGTTACGGGGGCTTGAACACTGAAGCTTTCTTT.

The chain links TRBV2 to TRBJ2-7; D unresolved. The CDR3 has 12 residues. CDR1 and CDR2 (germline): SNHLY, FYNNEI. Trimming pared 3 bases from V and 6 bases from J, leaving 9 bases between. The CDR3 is CASSDIGPEQYF. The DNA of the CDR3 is TGTGCCAGCAGTGACATCGGTCCCGAGCAGTACTTC.